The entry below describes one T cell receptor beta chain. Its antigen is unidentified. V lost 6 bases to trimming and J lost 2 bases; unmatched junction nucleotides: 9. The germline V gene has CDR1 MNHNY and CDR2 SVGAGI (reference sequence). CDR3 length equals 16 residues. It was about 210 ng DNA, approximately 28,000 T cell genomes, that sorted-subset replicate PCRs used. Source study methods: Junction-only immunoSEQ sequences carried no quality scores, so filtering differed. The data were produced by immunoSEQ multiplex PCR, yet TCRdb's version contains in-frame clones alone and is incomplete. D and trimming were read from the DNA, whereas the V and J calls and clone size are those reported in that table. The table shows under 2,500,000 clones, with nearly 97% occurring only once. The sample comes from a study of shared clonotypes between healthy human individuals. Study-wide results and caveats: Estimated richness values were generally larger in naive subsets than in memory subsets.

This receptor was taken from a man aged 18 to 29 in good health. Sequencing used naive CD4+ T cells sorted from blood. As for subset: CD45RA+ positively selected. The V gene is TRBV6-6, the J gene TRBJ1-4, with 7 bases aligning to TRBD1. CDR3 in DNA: TGTGCCAGCAGACACAGGGGAGGGTCGACTAATGAAAAACTGTTTTTT. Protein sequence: CASRHRGGSTNEKLFF.